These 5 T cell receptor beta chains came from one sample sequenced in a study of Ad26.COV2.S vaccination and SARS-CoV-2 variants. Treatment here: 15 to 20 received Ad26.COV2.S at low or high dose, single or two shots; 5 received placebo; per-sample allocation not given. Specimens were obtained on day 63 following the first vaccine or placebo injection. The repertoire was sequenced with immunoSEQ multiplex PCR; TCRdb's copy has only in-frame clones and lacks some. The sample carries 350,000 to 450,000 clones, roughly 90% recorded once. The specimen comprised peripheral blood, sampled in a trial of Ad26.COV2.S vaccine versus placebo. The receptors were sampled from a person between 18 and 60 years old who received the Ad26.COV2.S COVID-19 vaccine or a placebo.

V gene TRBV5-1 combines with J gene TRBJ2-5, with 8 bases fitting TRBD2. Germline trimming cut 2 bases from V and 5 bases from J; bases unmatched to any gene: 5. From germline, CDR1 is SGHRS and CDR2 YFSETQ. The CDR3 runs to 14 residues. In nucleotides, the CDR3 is TGCGCCAGCAGCTTCACGGGGGGGCAGGAGACCCAGTACTTC. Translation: CASSFTGGQETQYF. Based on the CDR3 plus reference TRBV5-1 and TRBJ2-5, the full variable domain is KAGVTQTPRYLIKTRGQQVTLSCSPISGHRSVSWYQQTPGQGLQFLFEYFSETQRNKGNFPGRFSGRQFSNSRSEMNVSTLELGDSALYLCASSFTGGQETQYFGPGTRLLVL.

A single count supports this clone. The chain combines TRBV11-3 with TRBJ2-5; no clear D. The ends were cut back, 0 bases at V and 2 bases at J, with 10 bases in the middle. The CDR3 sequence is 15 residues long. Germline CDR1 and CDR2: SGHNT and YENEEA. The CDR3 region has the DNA TGTGCCAGCAGCTTAGATTCGGCAGGACAAGAGACCCAGTACTTC. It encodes CASSLDSAGQETQYF.

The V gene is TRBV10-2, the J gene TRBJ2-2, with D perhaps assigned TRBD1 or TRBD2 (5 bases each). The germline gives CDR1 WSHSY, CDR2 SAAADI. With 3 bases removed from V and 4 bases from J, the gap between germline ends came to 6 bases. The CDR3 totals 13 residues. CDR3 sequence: CASSDGGTGELFF. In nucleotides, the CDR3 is TGCGCCAGCAGTGATGGGGGCACCGGGGAGCTGTTTTTT.

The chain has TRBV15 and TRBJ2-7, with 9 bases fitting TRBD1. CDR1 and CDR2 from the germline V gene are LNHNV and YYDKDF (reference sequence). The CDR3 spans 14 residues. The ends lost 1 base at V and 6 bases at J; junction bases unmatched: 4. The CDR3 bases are TGTGCCACCAGCAGAGGGGGGACAGGGCTCGAGCAGTACTTC. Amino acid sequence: CATSRGGTGLEQYF.

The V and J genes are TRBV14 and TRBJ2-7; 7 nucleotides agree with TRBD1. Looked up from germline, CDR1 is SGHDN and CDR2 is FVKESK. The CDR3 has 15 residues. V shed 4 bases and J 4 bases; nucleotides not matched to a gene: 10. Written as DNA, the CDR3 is TGTGCCAGCAGCCGACGAGGACAGGCGGTTTACGAGCAGTACTTC. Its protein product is CASSRRGQAVYEQYF.